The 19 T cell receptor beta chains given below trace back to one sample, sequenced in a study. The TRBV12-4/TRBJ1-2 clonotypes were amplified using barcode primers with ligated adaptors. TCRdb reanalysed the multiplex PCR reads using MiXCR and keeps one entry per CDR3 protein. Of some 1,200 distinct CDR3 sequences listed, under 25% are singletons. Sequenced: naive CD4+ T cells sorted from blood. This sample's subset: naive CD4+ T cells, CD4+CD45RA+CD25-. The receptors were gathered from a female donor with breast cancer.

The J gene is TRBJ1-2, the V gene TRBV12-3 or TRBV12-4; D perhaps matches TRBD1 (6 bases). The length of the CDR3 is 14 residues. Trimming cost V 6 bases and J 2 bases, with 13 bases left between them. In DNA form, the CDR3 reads TGTGCCAGCAGGTATGGACAGACCAACTATGGCTACACCTTC. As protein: CASRYGQTNYGYTF.

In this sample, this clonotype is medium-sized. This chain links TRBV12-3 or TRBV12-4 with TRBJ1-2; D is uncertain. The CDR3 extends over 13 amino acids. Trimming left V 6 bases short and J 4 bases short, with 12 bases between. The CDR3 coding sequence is TGTGCCAGCAGCCACTCGGAAGCCTATGGCTACACCTTC. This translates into CASSHSEAYGYTF.

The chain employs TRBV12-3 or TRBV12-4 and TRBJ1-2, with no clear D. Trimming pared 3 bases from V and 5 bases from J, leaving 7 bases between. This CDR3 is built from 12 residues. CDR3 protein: CASSFTAYGYTF. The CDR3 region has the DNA TGTGCCAGCAGTTTTACGGCGTATGGCTACACCTTC.

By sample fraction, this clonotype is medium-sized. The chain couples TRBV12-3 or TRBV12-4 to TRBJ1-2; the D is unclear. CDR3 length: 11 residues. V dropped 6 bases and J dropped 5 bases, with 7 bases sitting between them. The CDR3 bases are TGTGCCAGCAGCTCGGGATATGGCTACACCTTC. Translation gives CASSSGYGYTF.

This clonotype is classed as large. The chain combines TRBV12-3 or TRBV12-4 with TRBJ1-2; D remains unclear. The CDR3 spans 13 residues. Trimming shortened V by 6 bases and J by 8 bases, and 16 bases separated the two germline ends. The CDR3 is CASSHPEQAGYTF. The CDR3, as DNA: TGTGCCAGCAGCCATCCCGAGCAGGCGGGCTACACCTTC.

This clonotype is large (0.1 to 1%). This CDR3 is CASSFGPSYTF. The CDR3 DNA sequence: TGTGCCAGCAGTTTTGGTCCATCCTACACCTTC. This rearrangement joins TRBV12-3 or TRBV12-4 to TRBJ1-2; no clear D. V dropped 3 bases and J dropped 10 bases, with 9 bases sitting between them. The CDR3 consists of 11 residues.

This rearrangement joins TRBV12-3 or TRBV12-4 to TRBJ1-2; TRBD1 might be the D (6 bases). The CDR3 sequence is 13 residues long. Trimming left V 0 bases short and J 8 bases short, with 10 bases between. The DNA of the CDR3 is TGTGCCAGCAGTTTAGCGCGGACAGCGGGCTACACCTTC. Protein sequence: CASSLARTAGYTF.

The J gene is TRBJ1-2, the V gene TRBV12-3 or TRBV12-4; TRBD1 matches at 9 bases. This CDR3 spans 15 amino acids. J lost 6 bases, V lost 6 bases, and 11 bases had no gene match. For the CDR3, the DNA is TGTGCCAGCAGGGAGGACTACGGGACAGGGAATGGCTACACCTTC. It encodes CASREDYGTGNGYTF.

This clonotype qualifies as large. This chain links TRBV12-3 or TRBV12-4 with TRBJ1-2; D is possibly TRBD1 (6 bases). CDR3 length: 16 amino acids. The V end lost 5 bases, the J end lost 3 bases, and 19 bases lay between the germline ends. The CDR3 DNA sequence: TGTGCCAGCAGTCGAGGACAGATGCCCGCTCACTATGGCTACACCTTC. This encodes CASSRGQMPAHYGYTF.

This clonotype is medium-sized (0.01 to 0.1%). The CDR3 here is CATAVSWGYTF. The CDR3 DNA sequence: TGTGCCACCGCAGTCAGTTGGGGCTACACCTTC. The rearrangement links TRBV12-3 or TRBV12-4 to TRBJ1-2; D not certain. This CDR3 region has 11 residues. Trimming cost V 10 bases and J 8 bases, with 14 bases left between them.

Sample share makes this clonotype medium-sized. CDR3 amino acids: CASSPGGDYGYTF. CDR3 bases: TGTGCCAGCAGTCCCGGAGGAGACTATGGCTACACCTTC. The chain recombines TRBV12-3 or TRBV12-4 with TRBJ1-2; D unclear. The CDR3 runs to 13 residues. Trimming stripped 5 bases from V and 3 bases from J, with 10 bases between.

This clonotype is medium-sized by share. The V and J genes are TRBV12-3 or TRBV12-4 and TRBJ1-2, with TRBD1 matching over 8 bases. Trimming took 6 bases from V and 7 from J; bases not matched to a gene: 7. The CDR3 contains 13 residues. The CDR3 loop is CASSTRQGSGYTF. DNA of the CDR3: TGTGCCAGCAGCACCCGACAGGGGTCTGGCTACACCTTC.

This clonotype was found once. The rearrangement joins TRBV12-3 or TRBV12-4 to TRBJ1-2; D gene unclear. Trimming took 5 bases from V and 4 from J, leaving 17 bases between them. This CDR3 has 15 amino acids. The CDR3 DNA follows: TGTGCCAGCAGTCGGCCGGAGGAGGATGGCTATGGCTACACCTTC. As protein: CASSRPEEDGYGYTF.

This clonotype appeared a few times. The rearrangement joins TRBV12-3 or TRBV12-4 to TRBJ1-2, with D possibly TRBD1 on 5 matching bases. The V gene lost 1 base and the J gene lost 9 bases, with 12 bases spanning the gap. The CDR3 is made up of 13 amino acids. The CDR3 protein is CASSLGTWGRYTF. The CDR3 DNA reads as TGTGCCAGCAGTTTAGGTACCTGGGGACGCTACACCTTC.

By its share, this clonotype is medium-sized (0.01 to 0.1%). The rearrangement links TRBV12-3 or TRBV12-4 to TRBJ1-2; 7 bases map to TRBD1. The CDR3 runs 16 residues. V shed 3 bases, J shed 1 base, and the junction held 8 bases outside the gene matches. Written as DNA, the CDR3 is TGTGCCAGCAGTTTTCCCCTCGGGACAGATAACTATGGCTACACCTTC. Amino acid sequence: CASSFPLGTDNYGYTF.

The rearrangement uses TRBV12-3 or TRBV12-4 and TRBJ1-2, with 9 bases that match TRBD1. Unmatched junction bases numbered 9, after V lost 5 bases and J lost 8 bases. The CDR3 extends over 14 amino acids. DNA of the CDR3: TGTGCCAGCAGTCTCGGGACAGGGTATCGAGGCTACACCTTC. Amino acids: CASSLGTGYRGYTF.

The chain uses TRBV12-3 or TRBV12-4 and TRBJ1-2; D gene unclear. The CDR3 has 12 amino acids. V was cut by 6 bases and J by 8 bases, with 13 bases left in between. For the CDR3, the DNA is TGTGCCAGCAGGACCGAGGATTGGGGCTACACCTTC. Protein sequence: CASRTEDWGYTF.

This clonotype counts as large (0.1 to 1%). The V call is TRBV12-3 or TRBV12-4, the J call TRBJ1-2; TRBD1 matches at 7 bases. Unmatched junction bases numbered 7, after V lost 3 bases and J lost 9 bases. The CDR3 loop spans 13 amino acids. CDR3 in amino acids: CASSFLTGTSYTF. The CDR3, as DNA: TGTGCCAGCAGTTTTCTGACAGGGACAAGCTACACCTTC.

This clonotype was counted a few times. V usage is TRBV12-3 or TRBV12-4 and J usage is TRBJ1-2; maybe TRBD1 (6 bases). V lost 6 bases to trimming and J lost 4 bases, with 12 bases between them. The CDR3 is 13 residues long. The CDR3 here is CASRPDRVYGYTF. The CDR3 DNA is TGTGCCAGCAGACCGGACAGAGTCTATGGCTACACCTTC.